A selection of T cell receptor beta chains follows, all from one sample in a study of regulatory T cells in long-lasting Graves disease. TCRdb reprocessed the multiplex PCR reads via MiXCR and lists one record per CDR3 protein. The sample shows roughly 500,000 distinct CDR3 sequences, 13% of them seen only once. The same specimen was also included in a second study, on T cells in Graves' hyperthyroidism and ophthalmopathy.

Specimen: peripheral blood mononuclear cells (PBMCs), collected at new diagnosis, from a patient treated with antithyroid drugs. These receptors were obtained from a man younger than 40 with Graves disease. CDR3s include the opening cysteine and the closing phenylalanine or tryptophan. D genes are given only for firm matches. Size values are once, few and many counts, or a class for expanded clones, and some rows have none.

cdr3_aa cdr3_nt d_call clone_size j_call cdr3_length v_call
CASSPSSGSWGADTQYF TGTGCCAGCAGCCCATCTAGCGGGAGCTGGGGCGCAGATACGCAGTATTTT TRBD2 - TRBJ2-3 17 TRBV3-1
CAWGRGGPDTQYF TGTGCCTGGGGCAGGGGGGGGCCAGATACGCAGTATTTT - many TRBJ2-3 13 TRBV30
CASSRLAGSPSQFF TGTGCCAGCAGCCGGCTAGCGGGGAGCCCCTCACAGTTCTTC TRBD2 few TRBJ2-1 14 TRBV14
CASSRESADEQFF TGTGCCAGCAGTAGGGAATCGGCCGATGAGCAGTTCTTC - many TRBJ2-1 13 TRBV6-1
CASSPSDANEKLFF TGTGCCAGCAGCCCGTCGGATGCCAATGAAAAACTGTTTTTT - - TRBJ1-4 14 TRBV5-4
CASSLAEEEKLFF TGCGCCAGCAGCTTGGCCGAGGAGGAAAAACTGTTTTTT - few TRBJ1-4 13 TRBV5-1
CASSLEEGGRRETSNQPQHF TGTGCCAGCAGTTTAGAAGAAGGGGGACGCCGGGAAACTAGCAATCAGCCCCAGCATTTT - many TRBJ1-5 20 TRBV27
CSARQGGNQPQHF TGCAGTGCCCGACAGGGTGGCAATCAGCCCCAGCATTTT TRBD1 many TRBJ1-5 13 TRBV20-1
CASSKLAGTGELFF TGTGCCAGTAGTAAACTAGCGGGCACCGGGGAGCTGTTTTTT TRBD2 few TRBJ2-2 14 TRBV19
CASSAITVTGGHNEQFF TGTGCCAGCAGCGCCATAACGGTGACGGGAGGCCACAATGAGCAGTTCTTC TRBD2 many TRBJ2-1 17 TRBV13
CASSHLAGGFHEQYF TGCGCCAGCAGCCACCTAGCGGGAGGGTTTCACGAGCAGTACTTC TRBD2 few TRBJ2-7 15 TRBV4-1
CAISDKYEQYF TGTGCCATCAGTGACAAGTACGAGCAGTACTTC - - TRBJ2-7 11 TRBV10-3
CASSRDGGNTEAFF TGTGCCAGCAGCCGGGACGGTGGGAACACTGAAGCTTTCTTT - few TRBJ1-1 14 TRBV6-1
CASSRGWSGELFF TGTGCCAGCAGCCGGGGATGGTCCGGGGAGCTGTTTTTT - - TRBJ2-2 13 TRBV6-1
CASSLNGQGVWGYTF TGCGCCAGCAGCTTGAATGGACAGGGGGTCTGGGGCTACACCTTC TRBD1 many TRBJ1-2 15 TRBV5-1
CASSLGGRRFSEQYF TGTGCCAGCAGCTTAGGAGGCCGCCGATTTAGCGAGCAGTACTTC - many TRBJ2-7 15 TRBV7-9
CATPGTGSYNEQFF TGTGCCACCCCCGGTACAGGGTCCTACAATGAGCAGTTCTTC - many TRBJ2-1 14 TRBV6-2/TRBV6-3
CASSRPGDEKLFF TGCGCCAGCAGCCGCCCGGGAGATGAAAAACTGTTTTTT - many TRBJ1-4 13 TRBV5-1
CATNPGQGIEQYF TGTGCCACCAATCCGGGACAGGGAATCGAGCAGTACTTC TRBD1 - TRBJ2-7 13 TRBV15
CASSRTVDYYNGQFF TGCGCCAGCAGCAGGACGGTCGATTACTACAATGGGCAGTTCTTC - - TRBJ2-1 15 TRBV12-3/TRBV12-4
CSASASGEKLFF TGCAGTGCTAGCGCCTCAGGGGAAAAACTGTTTTTT - - TRBJ1-4 12 TRBV20-1
CASSLENLDQPQHF TGTGCCAGCAGCTTGGAAAACTTGGATCAGCCCCAGCATTTT - few TRBJ1-5 14 TRBV5-5
CASRSTGGDGELFF TGTGCCAGCAGATCGACAGGGGGCGACGGGGAGCTGTTTTTT TRBD1 many TRBJ2-2 14 TRBV7-2
CASSQVLGLAGDNEQFF TGTGCCAGCAGCCAAGTCCTAGGACTAGCGGGAGACAATGAGCAGTTCTTC TRBD2 - TRBJ2-1 17 TRBV14
CASHRGTNTEAFF TGTGCCAGCCATCGGGGCACGAACACTGAAGCTTTCTTT - many TRBJ1-1 13 TRBV27
CASGFWEGPNEQFF TGTGCTAGTGGTTTCTGGGAGGGGCCTAATGAGCAGTTCTTC TRBD2 many TRBJ2-1 14 TRBV12-5
CASRYSGSYNEQFF TGTGCCAGCAGATATAGCGGGTCATACAATGAGCAGTTCTTC TRBD2 many TRBJ2-1 14 TRBV7-8
CSLEAPLAGRTSYNEQFF TGCAGTCTTGAAGCCCCTTTAGCGGGGAGAACCTCCTACAATGAGCAGTTCTTC TRBD2 many TRBJ2-1 18 TRBV20-1
CASSNEREGYYEQYF TGTGCCAGCAGTAACGAGCGGGAGGGGTACTACGAGCAGTACTTC TRBD2 - TRBJ2-7 15 TRBV12-3/TRBV12-4
CATSDSSREVYNEQFF TGTGCCACCAGTGATTCCTCGCGGGAGGTTTACAATGAGCAGTTCTTC TRBD2 many TRBJ2-1 16 TRBV24-1
CASSSLASTEAFF TGTGCCAGCAGTTCCTTGGCGAGCACTGAAGCTTTCTTT - many TRBJ1-1 13 TRBV12-3/TRBV12-4
CASSPTGFTGQPQHF TGTGCCAGCAGCCCCACAGGGTTCACAGGCCAGCCCCAGCATTTT - many TRBJ1-5 15 TRBV2
CSPRTGNNEQFF TGCAGCCCCCGGACAGGTAACAATGAGCAGTTCTTC TRBD1 - TRBJ2-1 12 TRBV29-1
CASRYPGQGAGTEAFF TGTGCCAGCAGGTATCCGGGACAGGGGGCTGGAACTGAAGCTTTCTTT TRBD1 - TRBJ1-1 16 TRBV28
CASSDEVYEQYF TGCGCCAGCAGCGACGAGGTATACGAGCAGTACTTC - - TRBJ2-7 12 TRBV4-1
CASSSTGSYTGELVF TGCGCCAGCTCTTCGACAGGGAGTTACACCGGGGAGCTGGTTTTT TRBD1 few TRBJ2-2 15 TRBV5-1
CAASRSLKEQYF TGTGCCGCCTCCCGGAGCCTTAAGGAGCAGTACTTC - many TRBJ2-7 12 TRBV30
CASSNRNTDSPLHF TGTGCCAGCAGCAACAGGAATACGGATTCACCCCTCCACTTT - - TRBJ1-6 14 TRBV7-9
CASGGSTWNEQFF TGTGCCAGCGGAGGGAGTACTTGGAATGAGCAGTTCTTC - - TRBJ2-1 13 TRBV5-5
CSSKGTGSVPLQETQYF TGCAGCTCGAAGGGTACCGGGAGCGTGCCCCTCCAAGAGACCCAGTACTTC - few TRBJ2-5 17 TRBV29-1
CAGRDERVSNQPQHF TGCGCCGGCAGAGACGAACGGGTGAGCAATCAGCCCCAGCATTTT - - TRBJ1-5 15 TRBV4-1
CSVVWGHRTDTQYF TGCAGCGTTGTCTGGGGGCATCGCACAGATACGCAGTATTTT - - TRBJ2-3 14 TRBV29-1
CASSSLAGVDKNIQYF TGTGCCAGCAGCAGTCTAGCGGGTGTCGACAAAAACATTCAGTACTTC TRBD2 few TRBJ2-4 16 TRBV9
CATSGQGEGKYF TGTGCCACCAGCGGTCAGGGAGAGGGGAAGTACTTC - many TRBJ2-7 12 TRBV15
CASSQEIGTLAKNIQYF TGTGCCAGCAGCCAAGAGATTGGTACCTTAGCCAAAAACATTCAGTACTTC - many TRBJ2-4 17 TRBV3-1
CASSLEESYNEQFF TGCGCCAGCAGCTTGGAGGAATCCTACAATGAGCAGTTCTTC - many TRBJ2-1 14 TRBV5-1
CASSPSDRNYGYTF TGTGCCAGCAGCCCTTCCGACCGTAACTATGGCTACACCTTC - few TRBJ1-2 14 TRBV3-1
CSVAPMRPWNTQYF TGCAGCGTTGCCCCCATGAGACCATGGAATACGCAGTATTTT - few TRBJ2-3 14 TRBV29-1
CASSPQPDADGADTQYF TGTGCCAGCAGCCCCCAGCCGGATGCGGATGGGGCAGATACGCAGTATTTT - - TRBJ2-3 17 TRBV13
CASSPSYLADEQFF TGTGCCAGCTCACCAAGTTACCTAGCCGATGAGCAGTTCTTC - many TRBJ2-1 14 TRBV18
CASSPSKLF TGTGCCAGCAGCCCGTCGAAGCTCTTC - many TRBJ2-1 9 TRBV7-9
CASSPSGGLYEQFF TGTGCCAGCAGTCCTAGCGGGGGCCTGTATGAGCAGTTCTTC TRBD2 many TRBJ2-1 14 TRBV12-3/TRBV12-4
CASTDYPGGRGGYTF TGTGCCAGCACCGATTATCCCGGGGGGCGAGGTGGCTACACCTTC - many TRBJ1-2 15 TRBV27
CASSPGAGTYHF TGTGCCAGCAGCCCGGGGGCAGGTACCTACCATTTT - many TRBJ1-5 12 TRBV12-3/TRBV12-4
CASSAPGVPGANVLTF TGTGCCAGCAGCGCCCCGGGTGTGCCTGGGGCCAACGTCCTGACTTTC - - TRBJ2-6 16 TRBV5-4
CASSPVLKAYNEQFF TGCGCCAGCAGCCCGGTTCTTAAAGCCTACAATGAGCAGTTCTTC - many TRBJ2-1 15 TRBV5-1
CASSLGGLAVYEQYF TGTGCCAGCAGTTTAGGGGGACTAGCGGTCTACGAGCAGTACTTC TRBD2 many TRBJ2-7 15 TRBV12-3/TRBV12-4
CAISGTGANSPLHF TGTGCCATCAGTGGGACAGGGGCTAATTCACCCCTCCACTTT TRBD1 many TRBJ1-6 14 TRBV10-3
CASSGGTGLGGYTF TGTGCCAGCAGCGGCGGGACAGGGTTGGGGGGCTACACCTTC TRBD1 few TRBJ1-2 14 TRBV5-1
CASSTLGTVGATNEKLFF TGTGCCAGCAGTACTTTAGGGACGGTTGGGGCAACTAATGAAAAACTGTTTTTT - many TRBJ1-4 18 TRBV6-1